The 22 T cell receptor beta chains below were found in one sample sequenced in a study of blood T cell repertoires in COVID-19. Clones were read by immunoSEQ multiplex PCR, and TCRdb kept only the in-frame ones, dropping some. The sample records around 67,000 clones, 70% to 80% being singletons. Sequenced input: peripheral blood. These receptor sequences come from a woman in her seventies with acute or convalescent COVID-19.

This clone was seen a few times. The chain employs TRBV7-2 and TRBJ2-7, with a weak D call TRBD1 (6 bases). The V and J ends lost 2 bases and 3 bases respectively, with 17 bases between them. Germline V CDR1 and CDR2: SGHTA, FQGNSA. The CDR3 runs to 16 residues. The CDR3 loop reads CASSLKGVGLGYEQYF. The CDR3 DNA follows: TGTGCCAGCAGCTTAAAGGGGGTCGGCTTGGGCTACGAGCAGTACTTC. Supplemented by reference TRBV7-2 and TRBJ2-7, the full variable domain reads GAGVSQSPSNKVTEKGKDVELRCDPISGHTALYWYRQSLGQGLEFLIYFQGNSAPDKSGLPSDRFSAERTGGSVSTLTIQRTQQEDSAVYLCASSLKGVGLGYEQYFGPGTRLTVT.

The chain recombines TRBV6-5 with TRBJ1-1; TRBD1 agrees at 7 bases. Germline trimming cut 7 bases from V and 6 bases from J; bases unmatched to any gene: 11. The CDR3 has 14 residues. The germline V gene has CDR1 MNHEY and CDR2 SVGAGI. In DNA, the CDR3 is TGTGCCAGCACCTATAGACAGGGATCCTCTGAAGCTTTCTTT. Translation: CASTYRQGSSEAFF.

V gene TRBV19 combines with J gene TRBJ1-1; D may be TRBD1 (6 bases). Trimming cost V 6 bases and J 0 bases, with 14 bases left between them. Germline V gene lookup returns CDR1 LNHDA and CDR2 SQIVND (reference sequence). The CDR3 sequence is 15 residues long. The CDR3 reads CASRISGQMNTEAFF. CDR3 nucleotides: TGTGCCAGTAGGATTTCGGGACAAATGAACACTGAAGCTTTCTTT.

The rearrangement uses TRBV3-1 (or the pseudogene TRBV3-2) and TRBJ2-2; a weak D match, TRBD1 (5 bases). V was cut by 7 bases and J by 4 bases, with 10 bases left in between. The CDR3 runs to 13 residues. The germline gives CDR1 LGHDT, CDR2 YNNKEL (reference sequence). CDR3 protein: CASKRTSTGELFF. The CDR3 DNA is TGTGCCAGCAAAAGGACATCCACCGGGGAGCTGTTTTTT.

The chain couples TRBV3-1 (or the pseudogene TRBV3-2) to TRBJ2-7, with 10 bases identical to TRBD1. J gave up 5 bases and V 3 bases, and 10 bases lay outside the gene matches. The CDR3 length is 16 residues. Germline V gene sequence: CDR1 LGHDT, CDR2 YNNKEL (reference sequence). The CDR3 bases are TGTGCCAGCAGCCAGTCACCGGGACAGGGGATCAACGAGCAGTACTTC. Its protein is CASSQSPGQGINEQYF.

This sequence joins TRBV21-1 and TRBJ2-3; TRBD2 is the table's D call, not checked against the DNA. TRBV21-1 is described as a pseudogene. The CDR3 sequence is 20 residues long. This chain's CDR3 is CASSKARTSGRAEIPDTQYF. The CDR3 DNA reads as TGTGCCAGCAGCAAAGCGAGGACTAGCGGGAGGGCCGAGATCCCAGATACGCAGTATTTT.

This rearrangement joins TRBV4-1 to TRBJ2-7; D not certain. CDR3 size: 15 residues. V lost 0 bases to trimming and J lost 3 bases, with 12 bases between them. Germline assignment: CDR1 MGHRA and CDR2 YSYEKL. This chain's CDR3 is CASSQDRGSYYEQYF. CDR3 DNA sequence: TGCGCCAGCAGCCAAGATCGAGGCAGTTACTACGAGCAGTACTTC.

This clone has a single count. This chain joins TRBV25-1 and TRBJ2-1; D is uncertain. This CDR3 has 10 residues. CDR1 is MGHDK, CDR2 SYGVNS, per germline. The V end lost 2 bases, the J end lost 12 bases, and 5 bases lay between the germline ends. Written as DNA, the CDR3 is TGTGCCAGCAGTGAAAATCGGCAGTTCTTC. The encoded protein is CASSENRQFF.

This chain joins TRBV24-1 and TRBJ2-5; D perhaps matches TRBD1 (6 bases). V lost 4 bases and J 4 bases, leaving 15 bases between the germline ends. This CDR3 is 15 amino acids long. Looked up from germline, CDR1 is KGHDR and CDR2 is SFDVKD. The CDR3 DNA reads as TGTGCCACCAGTGACCCCAGGGGCATAGTAGAGACCCAGTACTTC. Translation gives CATSDPRGIVETQYF.

The chain combines TRBV6-5 with TRBJ2-1, with D possibly matching TRBD2 (5 bases). This CDR3 is 16 amino acids long. V was pared by 4 bases and J by 5 bases, with 18 bases between. From germline, CDR1 is MNHEY and CDR2 SVGAGI. For the CDR3, the DNA is TGTGCCAGCAGTTTCCCCAGCAGGACTCGGGACAATGAGCAGTTCTTC. It codes for CASSFPSRTRDNEQFF.

The rearrangement joins TRBV5-1 to TRBJ1-1; perhaps TRBD1 as D (6 bases). The CDR3 consists of 15 residues. Germline CDR1 reads SGHRS; CDR2 reads YFSETQ. The ends were cut back, 3 bases at V and 0 bases at J, with 12 bases in the middle. DNA for the CDR3: TGCGCCAGCAGCTCCGGGGGGGGCCTGAACACTGAAGCTTTCTTT. This translates into CASSSGGGLNTEAFF.

This sequence joins TRBV6-5 and TRBJ1-3, with D hard to call. Germline CDR1 and CDR2: MNHEY and SVGAGI. V was cut by 8 bases and J by 4 bases, with 15 bases left in between. CDR3 length: 14 residues. The chain's CDR3 is CASGPGSLGNTIYF. As DNA, the CDR3 is TGTGCCAGCGGGCCAGGCTCTCTGGGAAACACCATATATTTT.

The V and J genes are TRBV7-6 and TRBJ2-3; 10 bases are a match to TRBD2. CDR3 size: 20 residues. Looked up from germline, CDR1 is SGHVS and CDR2 is FNYEAQ. The V and J ends lost 2 bases and 1 base, in that order; junction bases with no gene match: 15. CDR3: CASSLSPALTSGTGTDTQYF. CDR3 nucleotides: TGTGCCAGCAGCTTATCTCCCGCGTTAACTAGCGGGACAGGCACAGATACGCAGTATTTT.

The V call is TRBV6-2 or TRBV6-3, the J call TRBJ1-1; D is unclear. The CDR3 extends over 13 amino acids. The V and J ends lost 5 bases and 0 bases respectively, with 7 bases between them. The V gene's germline CDR1 is MNHEY and CDR2 SVGEGT. CDR3 amino acids: CASSQIMNTEAFF. The CDR3 DNA sequence: TGTGCCAGCAGTCAAATCATGAACACTGAAGCTTTCTTT.

V and J are TRBV19 and TRBJ2-2, with 13 bases aligning to TRBD2. CDR1 and CDR2 (germline): LNHDA, SQIVND (reference sequence). V gave up 6 bases and J gave up 7 bases; unmatched junction bases: 5. The CDR3 totals 15 residues. CDR3 bases: TGTGCCAGTAGACTAGCGGGAGGGCCTAGCGGGGAGCTGTTTTTT. It yields the protein CASRLAGGPSGELFF.

The chain carries TRBV6-2 or TRBV6-3 and TRBJ2-7; D possibly corresponds to TRBD2 (5 bases). Trimming shortened V by 5 bases and J by 4 bases, and 12 bases separated the two germline ends. The CDR3 spans 13 residues. The germline V gene has CDR1 MNHEY and CDR2 SVGEGT. The CDR3: CASSTLDSYEQYF. The CDR3 DNA reads TGTGCCAGCAGTACCCTGGACTCATACGAGCAGTACTTC.

This clone has a handful of counts. This chain uses TRBV11-2 with TRBJ2-7, with TRBD2 matching over 8 bases. V lost 4 bases, J lost 0 bases, and 5 bases stayed unmatched. The CDR3 runs to 15 residues. Per germline, CDR1 SGHAT and CDR2 FQNNGV. For the CDR3, the DNA is TGTGCCAGCAGCTCCCCCGCGGGGGGCTCCTACGAGCAGTACTTC. Its translation: CASSSPAGGSYEQYF.

This sequence joins TRBV19 and TRBJ2-3; 11 bases line up with TRBD2. The V gene end was trimmed by 7 bases and the J gene end by 1 base; junction bases not matched to a gene: 4. The germline V gene encodes CDR1 LNHDA and CDR2 SQIVND (reference sequence). CDR3 size: 15 residues. The CDR3 nucleotides read TGTGCCAGTACCAAGGGACTAGCGGGCACAGATACGCAGTATTTT. Translating it yields CASTKGLAGTDTQYF.

This chain uses TRBV27 with TRBJ1-2; D possibly corresponds to TRBD1 (5 bases). CDR1 and CDR2 from the germline V gene are MNHEY and SMNVEV (reference sequence). The CDR3 length is 18 residues. V lost 2 bases and J 1 base, leaving 20 bases between the germline ends. This CDR3 reads CASSLKGKDSTVNYGYTF. In DNA, the CDR3 is TGTGCCAGCAGTTTAAAGGGAAAGGATTCGACAGTTAACTATGGCTACACCTTC.

The gene calls are TRBV4-2 and TRBJ1-6; D possibly corresponds to TRBD1 (5 bases). V was shortened by 1 base and J by 13 bases, with 17 bases between the two germline ends. This CDR3 region has 15 residues. In germline, CDR1 is LGHNA, CDR2 YNFKEQ. The CDR3 spells CASSQVGEGKGPLHF. The DNA of the CDR3 is TGTGCCAGCAGCCAAGTCGGGGAGGGGAAAGGGCCCCTCCACTTT.

This sequence joins TRBV25-1 and TRBJ2-7, with D possibly matching TRBD1 (6 bases). Trimming cost V 3 bases and J 7 bases, with 13 bases left between them. Germline assignment: CDR1 MGHDK and CDR2 SYGVNS. The CDR3 is made up of 13 amino acids. The CDR3 region has the DNA TGTGCCAGCAGTGAGAACCCTACAGGGGAGCAGTACTTC. Amino acid sequence: CASSENPTGEQYF.

The chain is built from TRBV7-2 and TRBJ2-2; TRBD2 matches 13 bases. J lost 0 bases, V lost 5 bases, and 3 bases had no gene match. Germline CDR1 reads SGHTA; CDR2 reads FQGNSA. The CDR3 contains 17 residues. The CDR3 coding sequence is TGTGCCAGCAGCCCACTAGCGGGGGGGACGAACACCGGGGAGCTGTTTTTT. Protein product: CASSPLAGGTNTGELFF.